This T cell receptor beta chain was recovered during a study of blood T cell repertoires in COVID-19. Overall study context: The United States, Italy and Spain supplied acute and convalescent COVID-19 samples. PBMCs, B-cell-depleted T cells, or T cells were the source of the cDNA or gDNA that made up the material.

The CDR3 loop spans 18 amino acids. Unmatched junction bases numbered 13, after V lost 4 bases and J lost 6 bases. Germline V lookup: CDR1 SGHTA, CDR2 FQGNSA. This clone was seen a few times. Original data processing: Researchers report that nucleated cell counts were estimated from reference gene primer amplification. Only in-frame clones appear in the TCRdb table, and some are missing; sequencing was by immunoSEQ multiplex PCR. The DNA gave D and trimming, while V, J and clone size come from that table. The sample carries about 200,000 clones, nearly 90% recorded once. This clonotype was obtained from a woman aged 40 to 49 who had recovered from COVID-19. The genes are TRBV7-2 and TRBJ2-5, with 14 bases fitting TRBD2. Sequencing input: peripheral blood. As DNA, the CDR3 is TGTGCCAGCAGCTACGGGACTAGCGGGAGCCGGAGGGGTAAGACCCAGTACTTC. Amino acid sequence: CASSYGTSGSRRGKTQYF.